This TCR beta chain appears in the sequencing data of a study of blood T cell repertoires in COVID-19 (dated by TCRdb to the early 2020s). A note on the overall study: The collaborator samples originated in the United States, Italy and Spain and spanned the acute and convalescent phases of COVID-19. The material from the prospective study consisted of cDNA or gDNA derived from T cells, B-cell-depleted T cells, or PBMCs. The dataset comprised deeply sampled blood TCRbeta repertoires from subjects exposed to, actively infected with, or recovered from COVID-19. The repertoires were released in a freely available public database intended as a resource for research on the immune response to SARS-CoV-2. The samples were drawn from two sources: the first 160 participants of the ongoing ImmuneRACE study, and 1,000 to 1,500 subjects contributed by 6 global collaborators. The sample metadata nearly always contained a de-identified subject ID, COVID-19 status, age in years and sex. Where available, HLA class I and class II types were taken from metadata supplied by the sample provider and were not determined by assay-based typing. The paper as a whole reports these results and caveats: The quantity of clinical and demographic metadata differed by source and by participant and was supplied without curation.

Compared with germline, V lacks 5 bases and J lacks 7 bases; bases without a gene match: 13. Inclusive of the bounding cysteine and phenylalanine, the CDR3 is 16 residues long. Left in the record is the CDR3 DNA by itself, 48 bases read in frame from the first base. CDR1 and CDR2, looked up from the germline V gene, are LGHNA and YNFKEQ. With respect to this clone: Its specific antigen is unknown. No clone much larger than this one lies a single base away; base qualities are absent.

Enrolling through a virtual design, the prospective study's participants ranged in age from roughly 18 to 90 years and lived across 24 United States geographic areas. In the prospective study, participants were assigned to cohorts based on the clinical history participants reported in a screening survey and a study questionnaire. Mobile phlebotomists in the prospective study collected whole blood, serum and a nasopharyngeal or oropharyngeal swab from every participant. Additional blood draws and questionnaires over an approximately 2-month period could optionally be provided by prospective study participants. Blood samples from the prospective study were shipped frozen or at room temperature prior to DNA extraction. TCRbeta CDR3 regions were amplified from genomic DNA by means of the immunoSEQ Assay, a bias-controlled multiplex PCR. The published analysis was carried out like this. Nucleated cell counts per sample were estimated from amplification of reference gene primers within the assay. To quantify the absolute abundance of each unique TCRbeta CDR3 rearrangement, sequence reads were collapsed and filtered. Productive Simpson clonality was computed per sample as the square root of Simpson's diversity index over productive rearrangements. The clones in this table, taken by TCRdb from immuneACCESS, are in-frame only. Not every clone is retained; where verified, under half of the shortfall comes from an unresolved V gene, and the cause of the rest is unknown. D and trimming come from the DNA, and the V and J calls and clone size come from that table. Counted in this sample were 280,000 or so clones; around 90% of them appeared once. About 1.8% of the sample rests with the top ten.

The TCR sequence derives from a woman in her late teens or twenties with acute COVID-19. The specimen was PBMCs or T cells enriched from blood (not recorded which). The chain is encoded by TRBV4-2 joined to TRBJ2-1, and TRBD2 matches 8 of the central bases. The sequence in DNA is TGTGCCAGCAGCGAAGCATGGGGACTAGTTCGAAATGAGCAGTTCTTC. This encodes CASSEAWGLVRNEQFF.